Each of the 17 T cell receptor beta chains below was sequenced from the same sample in a study of blood T cells in healthy people across ages. It was with a sample-barcoded 5' primer and a J-beta primer mix that a second PCR of about 6 to 11 cycles was run. TCRdb used MiXCR to reprocess the 5' RACE reads, holding one entry per CDR3 protein. The table lists 800,000 to 1,000,000 distinct CDR3 sequences, about 48% of them singletons. The sequencing sample was made of blood. All receptors derive from a man aged 25 to 45 in good health.

The chain employs TRBV13 and TRBJ2-6; D ambiguous. Germline values: CDR1 PRHDT, CDR2 FYEKMQ (reference sequence). The CDR3 is made up of 17 amino acids. V lost 1 base to trimming and J lost 0 bases, with 10 bases between them. This CDR3 is CASSLATVNSGANVLTF. The CDR3 DNA is TGTGCCAGCAGCTTAGCTACGGTTAACTCTGGGGCCAACGTCCTGACTTTC.

V is TRBV20-1 and J is TRBJ2-1; 7 bases align to TRBD1. The closer fit of TRBJ2-7 to the DNA end suggests the J call may be wrong. Per germline, CDR1 DFQATT and CDR2 SNEGSKA (reference sequence). This CDR3 spans 14 amino acids. The CDR3 loop reads CSAIDRASYNEQYF. DNA for the CDR3: TGCAGTGCCATAGACAGGGCCTCCTACAATGAGCAGTACTTC.

As for this clonotype: The junction departs from the called germline gene at one end, perhaps through a read error. The chain has TRBV5-5 and TRBJ2-6; D uncertain. From germline, CDR1 is SGHKS and CDR2 YYEKEE (reference sequence). CDR3 size: 15 residues. The CDR3 loop reads CASGLAPSGANVLTF. The CDR3 DNA follows: TGTGCCAGCGGCTTGGCTCCCTCTGGGGCCAACGTCCTGACTTTC. Supplemented by reference TRBV5-5 and TRBJ2-6, the full variable domain reads DAGVTQSPTHLIKTRGQQVTLRCSPISGHKSVSWYQQVLGQGPQFIFQYYEKEERGRGNFPDRFSARQFPNYSSELNVNALLLGDSALYLCASGLAPSGANVLTFGAGSRLTVL.

The chain links TRBV7-2 to TRBJ2-3; a weak D match, TRBD2 (5 bases). Trimming took off 5 bases at V and 8 bases at J, with 17 bases between the two ends. The CDR3 has 14 amino acids. CDR1 is SGHTA, CDR2 FQGNSA, per germline. CDR3 protein: CASSVIAPEGTQYF. The CDR3 coding sequence is TGTGCCAGCAGCGTAATCGCCCCCGAGGGTACGCAGTATTTT.

This clonotype has more than one count but fewer than ten. The genes are TRBV27 and TRBJ1-1, with 9 positions matching TRBD1. The CDR3 has 13 residues. Germline CDR1 and CDR2: MNHEY and SMNVEV (reference sequence). The J segment lost 4 bases and the V segment lost 6 bases, leaving 3 bases of the junction unmatched. CDR3 in amino acids: CASRETGGTEAFF. DNA of the CDR3: TGTGCCAGCAGGGAGACAGGGGGCACTGAAGCTTTCTTT.

V is TRBV7-9 and J is TRBJ2-1; TRBD2 aligns across 9 bases. CDR3 size: 16 residues. V shed 1 base, J shed 7 bases, and the junction held 8 bases outside the gene matches. In germline, CDR1 is SEHNR, CDR2 FQNEAQ (reference sequence). DNA of the CDR3: TGTGCCAGCAGCTTAGGGCAGTTGCTAGCGGGAAATGAGCAGTTCTTC. This codes for CASSLGQLLAGNEQFF.

In its sample, this clonotype was seen a few times. This chain links TRBV6-5 with TRBJ2-7; D is possibly TRBD2 (6 bases). This CDR3 has 15 residues. Per germline, CDR1 MNHEY and CDR2 SVGAGI. V lost 0 bases, J lost 2 bases, and 11 bases lay in between. Here the CDR3 DNA reads TGTGCCAGCAGTTACTCCCGGGAGAGTACCTACGAGCAGTACTTC. This translates into CASSYSRESTYEQYF.

There are a few counts of this clonotype. The chain combines TRBV5-6 with TRBJ2-5; D might be TRBD2 (6 bases). The V gene lost 2 bases and the J gene lost 2 bases, with 10 bases spanning the gap. There are 14 residues in the CDR3. Per germline, CDR1 SGHDT and CDR2 YYEEEE. The CDR3 region has the DNA TGTGCCAGCAGCTTCGGGACTCCTCAAGAGACCCAGTACTTC. The encoded protein is CASSFGTPQETQYF.

This clonotype was detected only a few times. V gene TRBV11-3 combines with J gene TRBJ2-5; the match to TRBD1 covers 7 bases. The CDR3 loop spans 15 amino acids. Germline CDR1 is SGHNT and CDR2 is YENEEA. The V gene end was trimmed by 4 bases and the J gene end by 1 base; junction bases not matched to a gene: 6. This CDR3 is CASSYQGVSQETQYF. The CDR3 region has the DNA TGTGCCAGCAGCTACCAGGGGGTTAGCCAAGAGACCCAGTACTTC.

This clonotype was detected a few times. This chain joins TRBV27 and TRBJ1-5; 9 nucleotides align to TRBD1. V lost 2 bases and J lost 6; bases outside the gene matches: 5. In germline, CDR1 is MNHEY, CDR2 SMNVEV (reference sequence). This CDR3 is 15 amino acids long. For the CDR3, the DNA is TGTGCCAGCAGTTTAGGACAGGGGTACGGTCAGCCCCAGCATTTT. Residues: CASSLGQGYGQPQHF.

With respect to this clonotype: The junction departs from the called germline gene at one end, perhaps through a read error. This chain connects TRBV25-1 to TRBJ2-4; D possibly matches TRBD1 or TRBD2 (5 bases each). CDR3 length equals 14 residues. The V gene's germline CDR1 is MGHDK and CDR2 SYGVNS. CDR3 sequence reads: CAGSEYGTQAGQYF. The CDR3 coding sequence is TGTGCCGGCAGTGAATATGGGACCCAGGCTGGGCAGTACTTC.

The sample holds one count of this clonotype. The chain recombines TRBV9 with TRBJ2-7; 8 nucleotides line up with TRBD2. Trimming cost V 4 bases and J 6 bases; bases outside gene matches: 6. The CDR3 loop spans 13 amino acids. Germline values: CDR1 SGDLS, CDR2 YYNGEE. The CDR3 spells CASSPGGQVEQYF. Here the CDR3 DNA reads TGTGCCAGCAGCCCGGGGGGGCAGGTCGAGCAGTACTTC.

This clonotype was detected only a few times. The rearrangement links TRBV6-2 or TRBV6-3 to TRBJ2-1; D uncertain. This CDR3 comprises 13 residues. V lost 7 bases, J lost 6 bases, and 13 bases lay in between. Per germline, CDR1 MNHEY and CDR2 SVGEGT. CDR3 protein: CASTETLSNEQFF. The DNA of the CDR3 is TGTGCCAGCACAGAAACACTTTCCAATGAGCAGTTCTTC.

The V call is TRBV7-9, the J call TRBJ2-3; D is unresolved. In germline, CDR1 is SEHNR, CDR2 FQNEAQ (reference sequence). V was cut by 7 bases and J by 0 bases, with 17 bases left in between. The CDR3 is 16 residues long. CDR3 nucleotides: TGTGCCAGCACCATCCAGGCCGGTACTAGCACAGATACGCAGTATTTT. Protein: CASTIQAGTSTDTQYF.

This clonotype was recorded many times. This chain joins TRBV4-3 and TRBJ2-1; 9 nucleotides align to TRBD2. V lost 2 bases, J lost 3 bases, and 2 bases stayed unmatched. Germline loops: CDR1 LGHNA, CDR2 YSLEER. The CDR3 covers 15 residues. Written as DNA, the CDR3 is TGCGCCAGCAGCCAAATAGCGGGAGTCTACAATGAGCAGTTCTTC. Encoded protein: CASSQIAGVYNEQFF.

The chain combines TRBV9 with TRBJ1-2; the D gene is possibly TRBD1 (5 bases). This CDR3 has 13 residues. V gave up 4 bases and J gave up 8 bases, with 15 bases separating them. The germline CDR1 and CDR2 sequences are SGDLS and YYNGEE. CDR3 residues: CASSPIWGGGYTF. Written as DNA, the CDR3 is TGTGCCAGCAGCCCCATCTGGGGGGGAGGCTACACCTTC.

This clonotype was seen repeatedly, ten times or more. The V call is TRBV4-1, the J call TRBJ1-2; D may be TRBD1 (5 bases). CDR3 length: 14 residues. V lost 4 bases to trimming and J lost 7 bases, with 16 bases between them. In germline, CDR1 is MGHRA, CDR2 YSYEKL. The CDR3: CASSPERGVFGYTF. For the CDR3, the DNA is TGCGCCAGCAGCCCGGAACGGGGGGTATTTGGCTACACCTTC.